This TCR beta chain was sequenced in a study of technical replicates of blood from a few donors. Unmatched junction bases numbered 13, after V lost 1 base and J lost 9 bases. Germline V gives CDR1 SGHRS, CDR2 YFSETQ. The CDR3 runs 15 residues. Only in-frame clones appear in the TCRdb table, and some are missing; sequencing was by immunoSEQ multiplex PCR. The table lists about 12,000 clones, about 95% of them singletons, with 6.3% in the top ten. This TCR was recovered from a human donor in good health. Material for sequencing was PBMCs. The chain is built from TRBV5-1 and TRBJ2-7; TRBD2 aligns across 7 bases. The chain's CDR3 is CASSLIWQGGDGQYF. The CDR3 DNA follows: TGCGCCAGCAGCTTGATTTGGCAGGGAGGGGACGGGCAGTACTTC.